The rows below give T cell receptor beta chains drawn from one sample of a study of spatial heterogeneity in lung cancer. TCRdb re-derived calls from the 5' RACE reads in MiXCR, one entry per CDR3 protein. The table has fewer than 6,000 distinct CDR3 sequences, about 5.2% seen once. The source was lung tumor tissue, collected at surgery. Every receptor here comes from a male donor with early-stage non-small cell lung cancer. Both conserved end residues are part of each CDR3. The order of the fields is V gene, D gene, CDR3 length, J gene, clone size, CDR3 protein, CDR3 DNA. A D gene is named only where the DNA matches it firmly. Size is omitted from some rows. Given values are once, few, many or a class for expanded clones.

v_call: TRBV6-5; d_call: TRBD1; cdr3_length: 16; j_call: TRBJ1-6; clone_size: many; cdr3_aa: CASSYQTGGVGSPLHF; cdr3_nt: TGTGCCAGCAGTTACCAGACAGGGGGTGTGGGTTCACCCCTCCACTTT
v_call: TRBV29-1; d_call: NA; cdr3_length: 13; j_call: TRBJ1-1; clone_size: medium-sized; cdr3_aa: CSVYRTESTEAFF; cdr3_nt: TGCAGCGTTTATCGGACGGAAAGCACTGAAGCTTTCTTT
v_call: TRBV5-1; d_call: NA; cdr3_length: 15; j_call: TRBJ1-6; clone_size: medium-sized; cdr3_aa: CASSLDGGRDSPLHF; cdr3_nt: TGCGCCAGCAGCTTGGATGGGGGGCGAGATTCACCCCTCCACTTT
v_call: TRBV7-9; d_call: NA; cdr3_length: 12; j_call: TRBJ2-7; clone_size: medium-sized; cdr3_aa: CASSTDSYEQYF; cdr3_nt: TGTGCCAGCTCGACCGACTCCTACGAGCAGTACTTC
v_call: TRBV13; d_call: TRBD1; cdr3_length: 14; j_call: TRBJ1-2; clone_size: medium-sized; cdr3_aa: CASSYNTGGVGYTF; cdr3_nt: TGTGCCAGCAGCTATAATACAGGGGGCGTTGGCTACACCTTC
v_call: TRBV7-2; d_call: TRBD1; cdr3_length: 16; j_call: TRBJ1-2; clone_size: many; cdr3_aa: CASSLRPPGTGDGYTF; cdr3_nt: TGTGCCAGCAGCTTAAGGCCGCCCGGGACAGGGGACGGCTACACCTTC
v_call: TRBV7-9; d_call: NA; cdr3_length: 15; j_call: TRBJ2-7; clone_size: medium-sized; cdr3_aa: CASSLVGGFYYEQYF; cdr3_nt: TGTGCCAGCAGCTTAGTAGGAGGGTTCTACTACGAGCAGTACTTC
v_call: TRBV20-1; d_call: NA; cdr3_length: 15; j_call: TRBJ2-1; clone_size: few; cdr3_aa: CSASRRGSSYNEQFF; cdr3_nt: TGCAGTGCTAGCCGGCGCGGAAGCTCCTACAATGAGCAGTTCTTC
v_call: TRBV18; d_call: NA; cdr3_length: 15; j_call: TRBJ1-4; clone_size: many; cdr3_aa: CASSPRDTTNEKLFF; cdr3_nt: TGTGCCAGCTCACCACGGGACACCACTAATGAAAAACTGTTTTTT
v_call: TRBV7-8; d_call: NA; cdr3_length: 17; j_call: TRBJ1-1; clone_size: few; cdr3_aa: CASSLATNRDVNTEAFF; cdr3_nt: TGTGCCAGCAGCTTAGCAACTAACAGGGATGTGAACACTGAAGCTTTCTTT
v_call: TRBV30; d_call: NA; cdr3_length: 14; j_call: TRBJ2-3; clone_size: large; cdr3_aa: CAWSYRVSTDTQYF; cdr3_nt: TGTGCCTGGAGTTACAGGGTTAGCACAGATACGCAGTATTTT
v_call: TRBV21-1; d_call: NA; cdr3_length: 16; j_call: TRBJ1-1; clone_size: medium-sized; cdr3_aa: CASSKDARSRNTEAFF; cdr3_nt: TGTGCCAGCAGCAAAGATGCCAGATCGAGGAACACTGAAGCTTTCTTT
v_call: TRBV2; d_call: TRBD1; cdr3_length: 16; j_call: TRBJ2-7; clone_size: many; cdr3_aa: CASSPGEGALTYEQYF; cdr3_nt: TGTGCCAGCAGCCCAGGCGAGGGGGCTCTTACCTACGAGCAGTACTTC
v_call: TRBV24-1; d_call: TRBD2; cdr3_length: 14; j_call: TRBJ2-1; clone_size: medium-sized; cdr3_aa: CATSSGLAGNEQFF; cdr3_nt: TGTGCCACCAGTTCCGGACTAGCGGGAAATGAGCAGTTCTTC
v_call: TRBV11-1; d_call: TRBD1; cdr3_length: 15; j_call: TRBJ2-7; clone_size: many; cdr3_aa: CASSLARDRSYEQYF; cdr3_nt: TGTGCCAGCAGCTTAGCCAGGGACAGATCCTACGAGCAGTACTTC
v_call: TRBV27; d_call: TRBD1; cdr3_length: 17; j_call: TRBJ2-7; clone_size: few; cdr3_aa: CASGNPSVQGAAYEQYF; cdr3_nt: TGTGCCAGCGGCAACCCCTCAGTACAGGGGGCGGCCTACGAGCAGTACTTC
v_call: TRBV27; d_call: NA; cdr3_length: 15; j_call: TRBJ2-2; clone_size: many; cdr3_aa: CASSLSRLITGELFF; cdr3_nt: TGTGCCAGCAGTTTATCGAGACTGATCACCGGGGAGCTGTTTTTT
v_call: TRBV5-6; d_call: TRBD1; cdr3_length: 13; j_call: TRBJ1-2; clone_size: medium-sized; cdr3_aa: CASSPGQGRGYTF; cdr3_nt: TGTGCCAGCAGCCCCGGACAGGGTAGGGGCTACACCTTC
v_call: TRBV12-3/TRBV12-4; d_call: TRBD2; cdr3_length: 16; j_call: TRBJ2-3; clone_size: many; cdr3_aa: CASSLGLAGTTDTQYF; cdr3_nt: TGTGCCAGCAGTTTAGGCCTAGCGGGGACCACAGATACGCAGTATTTT
v_call: TRBV28; d_call: NA; cdr3_length: 14; j_call: TRBJ2-2; clone_size: many; cdr3_aa: CASIGGPNTGELFF; cdr3_nt: TGTGCCAGCATAGGGGGGCCCAACACCGGGGAGCTGTTTTTT
v_call: TRBV19; d_call: NA; cdr3_length: 15; j_call: TRBJ1-5; clone_size: medium-sized; cdr3_aa: CASRDLLGSNQPQHF; cdr3_nt: TGTGCCAGTAGGGACCTCCTGGGCAGCAATCAGCCCCAGCATTTT
v_call: TRBV7-9; d_call: NA; cdr3_length: 11; j_call: TRBJ1-1; clone_size: medium-sized; cdr3_aa: CASSPYTEAFF; cdr3_nt: TGTGCCAGCAGCCCATACACTGAAGCTTTCTTT
v_call: TRBV15; d_call: NA; cdr3_length: 13; j_call: TRBJ2-5; clone_size: many; cdr3_aa: CATSRLAGETQYF; cdr3_nt: TGTGCCACCAGCAGACTAGCAGGGGAGACCCAGTACTTC
v_call: TRBV2; d_call: NA; cdr3_length: 15; j_call: TRBJ1-1; clone_size: medium-sized; cdr3_aa: CASSGPLGEGTEAFF; cdr3_nt: TGTGCCAGCAGTGGGCCCTTAGGGGAAGGGACTGAAGCTTTCTTT
v_call: TRBV15; d_call: NA; cdr3_length: 13; j_call: TRBJ2-1; clone_size: many; cdr3_aa: CATSRGLANEQFF; cdr3_nt: TGTGCCACCAGCAGAGGACTCGCCAATGAGCAGTTCTTC
v_call: TRBV2; d_call: TRBD1; cdr3_length: 15; j_call: TRBJ1-1; clone_size: medium-sized; cdr3_aa: CASSLEGAVNTEAFF; cdr3_nt: TGTGCCAGCAGTCTCGAGGGGGCGGTGAACACTGAAGCTTTCTTT
v_call: TRBV14; d_call: NA; cdr3_length: 17; j_call: TRBJ1-1; clone_size: NA; cdr3_aa: CPSSQYLGGQENTEAFF; cdr3_nt: TGTCCCAGCAGCCAATACCTTGGCGGACAAGAGAACACTGAAGCTTTCTTT
v_call: TRBV6-5; d_call: NA; cdr3_length: 15; j_call: TRBJ1-1; clone_size: many; cdr3_aa: CASSYHTQGNTEAFF; cdr3_nt: TGTGCCAGCAGTTACCACACTCAGGGGAACACTGAAGCTTTCTTT
v_call: TRBV20-1; d_call: TRBD2; cdr3_length: 14; j_call: TRBJ2-1; clone_size: NA; cdr3_aa: CSARVLAGANEQFF; cdr3_nt: TGCAGTGCTAGAGTTCTAGCGGGAGCGAATGAGCAGTTCTTC
v_call: TRBV5-1; d_call: TRBD1; cdr3_length: 16; j_call: TRBJ2-7; clone_size: NA; cdr3_aa: CASSFTRQGARYEQYF; cdr3_nt: TGCGCCAGCAGCTTCACGCGACAGGGGGCACGATACGAGCAGTACTTC
v_call: TRBV2; d_call: TRBD1; cdr3_length: 16; j_call: TRBJ2-3; clone_size: NA; cdr3_aa: CASTEGQDLAGDTQYF; cdr3_nt: TGTGCCAGCACCGAAGGACAGGACCTAGCTGGGGATACGCAGTATTTT
v_call: TRBV10-3; d_call: NA; cdr3_length: 15; j_call: TRBJ2-2; clone_size: many; cdr3_aa: CAISENGANTGELFF; cdr3_nt: TGTGCCATCAGTGAAAATGGGGCGAACACCGGGGAGCTGTTTTTT
v_call: TRBV2; d_call: NA; cdr3_length: 10; j_call: TRBJ2-1; clone_size: many; cdr3_aa: CASSDGEQFF; cdr3_nt: TGTGCCAGCAGTGATGGCGAGCAGTTCTTC
v_call: TRBV11-2; d_call: TRBD1; cdr3_length: 15; j_call: TRBJ2-1; clone_size: many; cdr3_aa: CASSSGTGVYNEQFF; cdr3_nt: TGTGCCAGCAGCTCCGGGACAGGGGTCTACAATGAGCAGTTCTTC
v_call: TRBV13; d_call: NA; cdr3_length: 14; j_call: TRBJ2-5; clone_size: NA; cdr3_aa: CASSFGLLQETQYF; cdr3_nt: TGTGCCAGCAGCTTTGGGCTGCTCCAAGAGACCCAGTACTTC
v_call: TRBV29-1; d_call: NA; cdr3_length: 12; j_call: TRBJ2-7; clone_size: few; cdr3_aa: CSVGRSFGEQYF; cdr3_nt: TGCAGCGTTGGTCGTTCATTTGGCGAGCAGTACTTC
v_call: TRBV12-5; d_call: TRBD1; cdr3_length: 14; j_call: TRBJ1-2; clone_size: medium-sized; cdr3_aa: CASGPQTGEDGYTF; cdr3_nt: TGTGCTAGTGGTCCCCAGACAGGGGAGGATGGCTACACCTTC
v_call: TRBV10-1; d_call: NA; cdr3_length: 14; j_call: TRBJ1-5; clone_size: medium-sized; cdr3_aa: CASSAGGGDQPQHF; cdr3_nt: TGCGCCAGCAGTGCAGGCGGGGGAGATCAGCCCCAGCATTTT
v_call: TRBV27; d_call: TRBD1; cdr3_length: 14; j_call: TRBJ1-6; clone_size: many; cdr3_aa: CASSPGTVNSPLHF; cdr3_nt: TGTGCCAGCAGTCCCGGGACAGTTAATTCACCCCTCCACTTT
v_call: TRBV6-5; d_call: NA; cdr3_length: 15; j_call: TRBJ2-1; clone_size: medium-sized; cdr3_aa: CASSYQSSSYNEQFF; cdr3_nt: TGTGCCAGCAGTTACCAATCTAGCTCCTACAATGAGCAGTTCTTC
v_call: TRBV12-3/TRBV12-4; d_call: NA; cdr3_length: 12; j_call: TRBJ2-5; clone_size: medium-sized; cdr3_aa: CASSLSYETQYF; cdr3_nt: TGTGCCAGCAGTTTAAGTTACGAGACCCAGTACTTC
v_call: TRBV12-3/TRBV12-4; d_call: NA; cdr3_length: 13; j_call: TRBJ1-6; clone_size: many; cdr3_aa: CASSALWDSPLHF; cdr3_nt: TGTGCCAGCAGTGCCCTATGGGATTCACCCCTCCACTTT
v_call: TRBV5-1; d_call: TRBD2; cdr3_length: 16; j_call: TRBJ2-2; clone_size: many; cdr3_aa: CASSFSGGRDTGELFF; cdr3_nt: TGCGCCAGCAGCTTCAGCGGGGGGCGCGACACCGGGGAGCTGTTTTTT
v_call: TRBV29-1; d_call: NA; cdr3_length: 12; j_call: TRBJ2-5; clone_size: many; cdr3_aa: CSVSKGVETQYF; cdr3_nt: TGCAGCGTTTCCAAGGGGGTAGAGACCCAGTACTTC
v_call: TRBV7-2; d_call: NA; cdr3_length: 16; j_call: TRBJ2-1; clone_size: many; cdr3_aa: CASSLLTTAGYNEQFF; cdr3_nt: TGTGCCAGCAGCTTATTGACGACGGCCGGCTACAATGAGCAGTTCTTC
v_call: TRBV12-3/TRBV12-4; d_call: NA; cdr3_length: 15; j_call: TRBJ2-2; clone_size: many; cdr3_aa: CASSFGTLNTGELFF; cdr3_nt: TGTGCCAGCAGTTTTGGGACGTTGAACACCGGGGAGCTGTTTTTT
v_call: TRBV7-2; d_call: NA; cdr3_length: 14; j_call: TRBJ2-2; clone_size: many; cdr3_aa: CASSLEAGAGELFF; cdr3_nt: TGTGCCAGCAGCTTAGAGGCAGGGGCCGGGGAGCTGTTTTTT
v_call: TRBV30; d_call: NA; cdr3_length: 13; j_call: TRBJ1-2; clone_size: many; cdr3_aa: CAWSGGGDYGYTF; cdr3_nt: TGTGCCTGGAGTGGAGGGGGTGACTATGGCTACACCTTC
v_call: TRBV7-9; d_call: NA; cdr3_length: 12; j_call: TRBJ2-4; clone_size: NA; cdr3_aa: CASSLGGYIQYF; cdr3_nt: TGTGCCAGCAGCTTAGGGGGATACATTCAGTACTTC
v_call: TRBV10-3; d_call: NA; cdr3_length: 15; j_call: TRBJ1-4; clone_size: many; cdr3_aa: CAISESRGTNEKLFF; cdr3_nt: TGTGCCATCAGTGAGTCCAGGGGAACTAATGAAAAACTGTTTTTT
v_call: TRBV19; d_call: NA; cdr3_length: 14; j_call: TRBJ2-7; clone_size: medium-sized; cdr3_aa: CASSIEAAANEQYF; cdr3_nt: TGTGCCAGTAGTATCGAGGCAGCCGCAAACGAGCAGTACTTC
v_call: TRBV4-2; d_call: TRBD1; cdr3_length: 14; j_call: TRBJ2-7; clone_size: many; cdr3_aa: CASSPGTGSYEQYF; cdr3_nt: TGTGCCAGCAGCCCCGGGACAGGCTCCTACGAGCAGTACTTC
v_call: TRBV3-1; d_call: TRBD2; cdr3_length: 16; j_call: TRBJ2-1; clone_size: many; cdr3_aa: CASSQPTSGMSSEQFF; cdr3_nt: TGTGCCAGCAGCCAACCGACTAGCGGGATGTCTAGTGAGCAGTTCTTC